These 15 T cell receptor beta chains share one sample of origin, sequenced in a study of OX40 agonist ivuxolimab in advanced cancers. Libraries were built with the immunoSEQ multiplex PCR assay. TCRdb provides this immuneACCESS table in a form limited to in-frame rearrangements. Some clones are lacking; in checked studies, under half of them reflect an unresolved V gene, and why the rest are absent is not known. Within this sample are some 41,000 clones, with 87% of them counted one time only. Roughly 36% of the sample belongs to the ten largest clones. The sample in question was CD4+ or CD8+ T cells sorted from blood, obtained in a trial of the OX40 agonist ivuxolimab. The receptors here all came from an adult with an advanced solid tumor such as melanoma, head and neck, liver or kidney cancer.

V gene TRBV11-1 combines with J gene TRBJ2-7; 12 positions agree with TRBD2. Germline V CDR1 and CDR2: SGHAT, FQDESV (reference sequence). The J segment lost 6 bases and the V segment lost 6 bases, leaving 9 bases of the junction unmatched. The CDR3 covers 15 residues. CDR3 sequence reads: CASRPQTSGSTEQYF. The CDR3 DNA is TGTGCCAGCAGACCCCAGACTAGCGGGAGTACCGAGCAGTACTTC. Variable domain in full (rest from reference TRBV11-1 and TRBJ2-7): EAEVAQSPRYKITEKSQAVAFWCDPISGHATLYWYRQILGQGPELLVQFQDESVVDDSQLPKDRFSAERLKGVDSTLKIQPAELGDSAMYLCASRPQTSGSTEQYFGPGTRLTVT.

This clone was observed a few times. The gene calls are TRBV19 and TRBJ2-7; tentatively, D is TRBD1 (5 bases). The CDR3 loop spans 15 amino acids. The V end was cut by 5 bases, the J end by 2 bases, with 16 bases between. CDR1 is LNHDA, CDR2 SQIVND, per germline (reference sequence). The CDR3 region is CASSRFGQGAYEQYF. The CDR3 DNA follows: TGTGCCAGTAGTCGTTTCGGGCAGGGTGCCTACGAGCAGTACTTC.

The chain employs TRBV6-5 and TRBJ1-5; TRBD1 matches 7 bases. The CDR3 is 15 amino acids. V lost 2 bases, J lost 4 bases, and 5 bases stayed unmatched. From germline, CDR1 is MNHEY and CDR2 SVGAGI. The DNA for the CDR3 is TGTGCCAGCAGTTACAGTTACAGGGGTAATCAGCCCCAGCATTTT. Translation: CASSYSYRGNQPQHF.

The chain is built from TRBV19 and TRBJ1-5; tentative D call: TRBD1 (5 bases). Germline CDR1 is LNHDA and CDR2 is SQIVND (reference sequence). V was shortened by 7 bases and J by 1 base, with 8 bases between the two germline ends. The CDR3 consists of 13 residues. The CDR3 region has the DNA TGTGCCAGTACGGGGCAGAGCAATCAGCCCCAGCATTTT. Translating it yields CASTGQSNQPQHF. The full variable domain, its missing parts supplied by reference TRBV19 and TRBJ1-5, is DGGITQSPKYLFRKEGQNVTLSCEQNLNHDAMYWYRQDPGQGLRLIYYSQIVNDFQKGDIAEGYSVSREKKESFPLTVTSAQKNPTAFYLCASTGQSNQPQHFGDGTRLSIL.

The chain has TRBV1 and TRBJ2-4. TRBV1 is annotated as a pseudogene. The CDR3 runs 21 residues. The CDR3 loop reads CTSSPSLGFSPSPLAKNIQYF. The CDR3 DNA sequence: TGCACCAGCAGCCCTTCACTTGGGTTTTCTCCCAGCCCCCTAGCCAAAAACATTCAGTACTTC.

CDR3 amino acids: CASMGSSKGTGELFF. The CDR3 DNA sequence: TGTGCCAGCATGGGCAGCTCGAAAGGTACCGGGGAGCTGTTTTTT. The J gene is TRBJ2-2, the V gene TRBV6-6, with no clear D. The CDR3 covers 15 residues. CDR1 and CDR2 from the germline V gene are MNHNY and SVGAGI (reference sequence). Between the trimmed V and J ends, which lost 7 bases and 5 bases, there was a span of 17 bases.

The DNA for the CDR3 is TGCGCCAGCAGCTTGAAGTTTTTCGAAGACTGGCGGGAGGGCCTAGCAGATACGCAGTATTTT. This codes for CASSLKFFEDWREGLADTQYF. The V call is TRBV5-1, the J call TRBJ2-3, with 9 bases identical to TRBD2. V shed 1 base, J shed 4 bases, and the junction held 22 bases outside the gene matches. The germline V gene encodes CDR1 SGHRS and CDR2 YFSETQ. CDR3 size: 21 residues. Variable domain in full (rest from reference TRBV5-1 and TRBJ2-3): KAGVTQTPRYLIKTRGQQVTLSCSPISGHRSVSWYQQTPGQGLQFLFEYFSETQRNKGNFPGRFSGRQFSNSRSEMNVSTLELGDSALYLCASSLKFFEDWREGLADTQYFGPGTRLTVL.

The genes are TRBV4-1 and TRBJ2-5; unclear D gene. Trimming removed 1 base from V and 1 base from J, with 10 bases in between. CDR3 length equals 15 residues. Germline V CDR1 and CDR2: MGHRA, YSYEKL. CDR3 sequence reads: CASSQAEQLQETQYF. The CDR3 DNA follows: TGCGCCAGCAGCCAAGCTGAACAGCTCCAAGAGACCCAGTACTTC.

CDR3 DNA: TGTGCCAGCTCACCACCGGGCGGAGGAGATCAGCCCCAGCATTTT. Its translation: CASSPPGGGDQPQHF. This chain links TRBV18 with TRBJ1-5; D is unclear. The germline gives CDR1 KGHSH, CDR2 LQKENI. This CDR3 region has 15 residues. The V end was cut by 0 bases, the J end by 5 bases, with 11 bases between.

This clone was seen a handful of times. The chain has TRBV2 and TRBJ1-1; 9 nucleotides agree with TRBD1. The V segment lost 6 bases and the J segment 5 bases; nucleotides outside the gene matches: 7. Looked up from germline, CDR1 is SNHLY and CDR2 is FYNNEI. This CDR3 region has 14 residues. CDR3 sequence reads: CASRNGQGWTEAFF. In nucleotides, the CDR3 is TGTGCCAGCAGGAACGGACAGGGGTGGACTGAAGCTTTCTTT.

The V gene is TRBV27, the J gene TRBJ2-2; D might be TRBD1 or TRBD2, each matching 5 bases. CDR1 is MNHEY, CDR2 SMNVEV, per germline (reference sequence). Trimming cost V 5 bases and J 6 bases, with 10 bases left between them. This CDR3 spans 13 amino acids. The CDR3 DNA sequence: TGTGCCAGCAGTACCCGGGACCCCGGGGAGCTGTTTTTT. Its translation is CASSTRDPGELFF.

The genes are TRBV4-2 and TRBJ2-7; D remains ambiguous. Germline V gene data show CDR1 as LGHNA and CDR2 as YNFKEQ. Trimming took off 5 bases at V and 8 bases at J, with 16 bases between the two ends. The CDR3 has 13 residues. CDR3 in DNA: TGTGCCAGCAGCTCATACGATGCGGCGCAGCAGTACTTC. It codes for CASSSYDAAQQYF.

This clone appeared many times. V is TRBV10-2 and J is TRBJ1-1, with TRBD1 matching 9 bases. The germline gives CDR1 WSHSY, CDR2 SAAADI. V trimming: 9 bases; J trimming: 0 bases; junction bases outside the gene matches: 5. The CDR3 consists of 14 residues. CDR3 sequence reads: CARSDRGLNTEAFF. In DNA, the CDR3 is TGCGCCAGGTCGGACAGGGGATTGAACACTGAAGCTTTCTTT.

V gene TRBV6-5 combines with J gene TRBJ1-2, with no clear D. V was trimmed by 3 bases and J by 2 bases, leaving 7 bases between them. Germline V gene data show CDR1 as MNHEY and CDR2 as SVGAGI. The length of the CDR3 is 13 residues. CDR3 coding DNA: TGTGCCAGCAGTTATGAACAGAACTATGGCTACACCTTC. As protein: CASSYEQNYGYTF.

This chain uses TRBV5-8 with TRBJ2-5; no firm D call. The V gene's germline CDR1 is SGHTS and CDR2 YDEGEE. The ends were cut back, 4 bases at V and 4 bases at J, with 8 bases in the middle. CDR3 size: 12 residues. CDR3 sequence reads: CASSQTLETQYF. As DNA, the CDR3 is TGTGCCAGCAGCCAAACATTAGAGACCCAGTACTTC.